These T cell receptor beta chains were read from a single sample in a study of T cells after somatic rescue of genetic block. Assay used: immunoSEQ multiplex PCR; TCRdb lists only in-frame clones, some missing. Of 110,000 or so clones listed, around nine tenths are singletons. What was sequenced was peripheral blood mononuclear cells (PBMCs). The receptors come from a woman aged 18-29 years. Each CDR3 is given with its conserved first and last residue. Fields, in order: V gene, D gene, J gene, CDR3 protein, CDR3 DNA. D genes are given only for firm matches.

TRBV30,.,TRBJ2-1,CAWRDKSNEQFF,TGTGCCTGGAGAGACAAATCCAATGAGCAGTTCTTC
TRBV5-1,.,TRBJ2-5,CASSHRQYQETQYF,TGCGCCAGCAGCCATAGACAGTACCAAGAGACCCAGTACTTC
TRBV5-4,TRBD2,TRBJ2-5,CASSIRTSGGPGETQYF,TGTGCCAGCAGCATCAGGACTAGCGGGGGGCCGGGAGAGACCCAGTACTTC
TRBV7-6,.,TRBJ2-1,CASSAGPLYEDNEQFF,TGTGCCAGCAGCGCGGGACCCCTGTATGAGGACAATGAGCAGTTCTTC
TRBV19,TRBD1,TRBJ2-6,CASSKGQATVSGANVLTF,TGTGCCAGTAGTAAAGGACAGGCAACGGTCTCTGGGGCCAACGTCCTGACTTTC
TRBV19,.,TRBJ2-7,CASSIKAGMVYEQYF,TGTGCCAGTAGTATAAAGGCGGGCATGGTCTACGAGCAGTACTTC
TRBV28,.,TRBJ2-5,CASTLDSQETQYF,TGTGCCAGCACCTTAGACAGCCAAGAGACCCAGTACTTC
TRBV7-6,.,TRBJ1-5,CASSSRGGGVGCQPQHF,TGTGCCAGCTCCTCTCGGGGGGGAGGGGTTGGATGTCAGCCCCAGCATTTT
TRBV18,.,TRBJ1-1,CASSPPNRDHMNTEAFF,TGTGCCAGCTCACCACCTAACAGGGACCATATGAACACTGAAGCTTTCTTT
TRBV2,.,TRBJ2-3,CASSPQVGEQYF,TGTGCCAGCAGTCCCCAGGTAGGGGAGCAGTATTTT
TRBV12-5,.,TRBJ1-2,CASGLVTLAETGYGYTF,TGTGCTAGTGGTTTGGTGACCCTTGCGGAGACGGGCTATGGCTACACCTTC
TRBV6-5,.,TRBJ1-2,CASSYTSGYYGYTF,TGTGCCAGCAGTTACACGTCAGGATACTATGGCTACACCTTC
TRBV7-2,.,TRBJ2-5,CASSFPWGGETQYF,TGTGCCAGCAGCTTTCCTTGGGGCGGGGAGACCCAGTACTTC